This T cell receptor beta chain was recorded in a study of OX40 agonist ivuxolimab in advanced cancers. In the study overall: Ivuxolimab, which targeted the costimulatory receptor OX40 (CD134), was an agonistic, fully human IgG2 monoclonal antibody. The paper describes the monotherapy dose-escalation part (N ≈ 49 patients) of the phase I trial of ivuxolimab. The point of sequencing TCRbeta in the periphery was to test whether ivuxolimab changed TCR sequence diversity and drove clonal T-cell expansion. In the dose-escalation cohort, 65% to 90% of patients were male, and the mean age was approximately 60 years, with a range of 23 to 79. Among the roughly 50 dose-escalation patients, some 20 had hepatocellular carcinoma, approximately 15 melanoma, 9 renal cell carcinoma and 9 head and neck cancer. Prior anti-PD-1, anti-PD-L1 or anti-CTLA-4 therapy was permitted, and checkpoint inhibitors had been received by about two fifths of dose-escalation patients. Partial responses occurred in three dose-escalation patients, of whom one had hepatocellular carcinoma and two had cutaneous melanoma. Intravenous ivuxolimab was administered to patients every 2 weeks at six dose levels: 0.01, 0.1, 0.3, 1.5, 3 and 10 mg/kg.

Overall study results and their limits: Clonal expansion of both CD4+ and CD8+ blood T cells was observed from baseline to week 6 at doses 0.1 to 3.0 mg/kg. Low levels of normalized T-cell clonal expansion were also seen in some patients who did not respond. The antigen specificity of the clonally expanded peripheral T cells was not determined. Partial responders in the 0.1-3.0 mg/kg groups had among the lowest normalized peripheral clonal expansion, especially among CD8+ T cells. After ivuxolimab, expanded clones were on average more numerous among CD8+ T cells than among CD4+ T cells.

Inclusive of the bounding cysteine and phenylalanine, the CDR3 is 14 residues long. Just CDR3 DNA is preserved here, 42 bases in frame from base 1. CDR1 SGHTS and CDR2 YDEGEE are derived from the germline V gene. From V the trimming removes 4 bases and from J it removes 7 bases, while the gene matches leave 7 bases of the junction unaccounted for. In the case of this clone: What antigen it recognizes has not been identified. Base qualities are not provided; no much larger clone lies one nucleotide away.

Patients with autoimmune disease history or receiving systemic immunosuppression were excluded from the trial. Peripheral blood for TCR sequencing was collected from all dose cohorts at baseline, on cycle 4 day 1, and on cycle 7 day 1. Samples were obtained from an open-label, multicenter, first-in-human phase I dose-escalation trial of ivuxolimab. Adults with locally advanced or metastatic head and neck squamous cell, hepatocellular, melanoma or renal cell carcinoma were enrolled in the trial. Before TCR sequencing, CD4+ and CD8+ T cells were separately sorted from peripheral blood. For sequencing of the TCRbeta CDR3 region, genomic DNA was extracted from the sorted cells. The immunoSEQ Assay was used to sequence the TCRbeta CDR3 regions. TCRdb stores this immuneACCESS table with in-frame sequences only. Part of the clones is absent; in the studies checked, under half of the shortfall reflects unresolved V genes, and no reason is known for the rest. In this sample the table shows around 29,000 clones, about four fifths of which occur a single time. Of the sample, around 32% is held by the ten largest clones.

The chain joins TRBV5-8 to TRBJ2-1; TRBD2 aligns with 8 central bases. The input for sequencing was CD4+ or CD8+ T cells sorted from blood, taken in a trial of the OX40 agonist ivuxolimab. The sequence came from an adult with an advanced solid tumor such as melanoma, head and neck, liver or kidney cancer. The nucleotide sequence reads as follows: TGTGCCAGCAGCGCTCAAGCGGGAGTAAATGAGCAGTTCTTC. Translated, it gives CASSAQAGVNEQFF.